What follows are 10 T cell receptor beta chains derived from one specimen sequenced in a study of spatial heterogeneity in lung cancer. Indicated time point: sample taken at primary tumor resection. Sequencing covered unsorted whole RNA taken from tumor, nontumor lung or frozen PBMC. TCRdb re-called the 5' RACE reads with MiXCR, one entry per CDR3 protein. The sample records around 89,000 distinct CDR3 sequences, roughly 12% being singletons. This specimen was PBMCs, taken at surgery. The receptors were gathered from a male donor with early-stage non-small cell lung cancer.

The DNA for the CDR3 is TGTGCCACCAGTGACCCTTGGCGGGAGATCTCAGATACGCAGTATTTT. Protein product: CATSDPWREISDTQYF. V usage is TRBV24-1 and J usage is TRBJ2-3, with 7 bases lining up with TRBD2. There are 16 residues in the CDR3. Trimming took 4 bases from V and 4 from J; bases not matched to a gene: 10. CDR1 KGHDR and CDR2 SFDVKD come from the germline V gene.

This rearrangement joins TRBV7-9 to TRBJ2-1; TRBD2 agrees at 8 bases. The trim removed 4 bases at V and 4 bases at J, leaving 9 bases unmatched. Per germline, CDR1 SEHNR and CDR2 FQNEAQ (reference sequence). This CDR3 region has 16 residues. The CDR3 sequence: CASSSGTRSGYNEQFF. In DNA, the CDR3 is TGTGCCAGCAGCTCCGGGACTAGAAGTGGGTACAATGAGCAGTTCTTC.

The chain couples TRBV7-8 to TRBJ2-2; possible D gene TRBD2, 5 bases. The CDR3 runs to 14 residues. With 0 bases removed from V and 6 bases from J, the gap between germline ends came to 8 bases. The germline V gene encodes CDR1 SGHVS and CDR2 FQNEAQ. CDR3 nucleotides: TGTGCCAGCAGCTTAGCGGGAGTGGCCGGGGAGCTGTTTTTT. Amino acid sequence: CASSLAGVAGELFF.

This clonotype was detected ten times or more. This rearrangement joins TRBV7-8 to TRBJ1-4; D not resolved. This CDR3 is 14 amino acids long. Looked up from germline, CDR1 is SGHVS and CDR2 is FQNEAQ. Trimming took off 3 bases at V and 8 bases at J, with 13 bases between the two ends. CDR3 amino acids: CASSFTGVGEKLFF. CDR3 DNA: TGTGCCAGCAGCTTTACGGGCGTTGGGGAAAAACTGTTTTTT.

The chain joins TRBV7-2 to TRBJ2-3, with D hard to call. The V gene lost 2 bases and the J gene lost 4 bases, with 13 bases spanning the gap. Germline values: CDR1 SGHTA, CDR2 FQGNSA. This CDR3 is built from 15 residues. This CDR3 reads CASSLSFSRPDTQYF. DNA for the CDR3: TGTGCCAGCAGCTTAAGTTTTTCGCGCCCAGATACGCAGTATTTT.

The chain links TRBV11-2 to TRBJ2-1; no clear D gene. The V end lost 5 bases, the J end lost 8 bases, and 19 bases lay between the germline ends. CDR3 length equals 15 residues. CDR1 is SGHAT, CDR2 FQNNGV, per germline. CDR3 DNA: TGTGCCAGCAGCCCCACCGGCACCGTACACGATGAGCAGTTCTTC. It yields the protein CASSPTGTVHDEQFF.

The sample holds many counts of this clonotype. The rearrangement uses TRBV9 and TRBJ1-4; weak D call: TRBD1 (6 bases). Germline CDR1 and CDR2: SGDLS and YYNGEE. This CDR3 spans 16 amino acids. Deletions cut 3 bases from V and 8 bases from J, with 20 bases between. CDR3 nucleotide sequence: TGTGCCAGCAGCGCCGGCCGGGGGCTTAACGGGGAAAAACTGTTTTTT. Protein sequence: CASSAGRGLNGEKLFF.

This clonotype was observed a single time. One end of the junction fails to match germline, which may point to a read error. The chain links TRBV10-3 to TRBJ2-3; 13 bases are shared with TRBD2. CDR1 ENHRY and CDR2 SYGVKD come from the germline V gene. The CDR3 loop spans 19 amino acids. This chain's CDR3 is CAISGTSGGSTRSADTQNF. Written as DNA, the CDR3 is TGTGCCATCAGTGGGACTAGCGGGGGAAGTACACGGTCGGCAGATACGCAGAATTTT.

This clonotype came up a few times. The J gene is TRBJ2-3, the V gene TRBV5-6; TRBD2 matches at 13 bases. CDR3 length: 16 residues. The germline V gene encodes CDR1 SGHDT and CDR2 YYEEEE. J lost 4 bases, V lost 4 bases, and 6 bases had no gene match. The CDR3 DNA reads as TGTGCCAGCAGCCGTACTAGCGGGGGGGGTGCAGATACGCAGTATTTT. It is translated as CASSRTSGGGADTQYF. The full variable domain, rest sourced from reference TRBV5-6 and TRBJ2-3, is DAGVTQSPTHLIKTRGQQVTLRCSPKSGHDTVSWYQQALGQGPQFIFQYYEEEERQRGNFPDRFSGHQFPNYSSELNVNALLLGDSALYLCASSRTSGGGADTQYFGPGTRLTVL.

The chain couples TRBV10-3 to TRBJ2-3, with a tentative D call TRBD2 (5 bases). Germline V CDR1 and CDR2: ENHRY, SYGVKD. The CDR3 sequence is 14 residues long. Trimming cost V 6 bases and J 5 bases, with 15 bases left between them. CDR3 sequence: CAISASGSVDTQYF. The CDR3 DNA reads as TGTGCCATCAGCGCGAGCGGATCAGTAGATACGCAGTATTTT.